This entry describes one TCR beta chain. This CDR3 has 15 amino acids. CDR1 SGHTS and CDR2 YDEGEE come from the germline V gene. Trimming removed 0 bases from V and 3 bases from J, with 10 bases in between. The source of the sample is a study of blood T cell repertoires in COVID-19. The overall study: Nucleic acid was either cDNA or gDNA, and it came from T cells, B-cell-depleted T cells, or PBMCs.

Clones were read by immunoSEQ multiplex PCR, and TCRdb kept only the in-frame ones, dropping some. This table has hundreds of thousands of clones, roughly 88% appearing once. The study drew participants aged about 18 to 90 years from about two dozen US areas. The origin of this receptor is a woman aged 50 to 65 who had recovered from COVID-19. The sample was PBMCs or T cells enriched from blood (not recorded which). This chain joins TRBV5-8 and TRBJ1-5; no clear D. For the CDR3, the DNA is TGTGCCAGCAGCTTGGGGGGAGTACCCAATCAGCCCCAGCATTTT. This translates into CASSLGGVPNQPQHF.